A single T cell receptor (beta chain) is shown here with its context. Its antigen remains unknown. This entry is derived from a study of siplizumab effects on memory and regulatory T cells. Study observations and caveats: Proliferating Tregs' suppressive function in siplizumab cultures went unconfirmed. Alloreactive sequences that could be traced to unstimulated CD4+ memory cells showed a significant reduction under siplizumab. Roughly 75-95% of dividing CD4+ or CD8+ clones were without an attributable naive or memory phenotype.

Sequencing was performed with immunoSEQ multiplex PCR; in TCRdb, only in-frame clones are kept and a portion is missing. The table shows roughly 100,000 clones, with approximately 94% occurring only once. The CDR3 runs to 14 residues. Trimming took 2 bases from V and 6 from J, leaving 14 bases between them. Germline loops: CDR1 SGHTA, CDR2 FQGNSA. The chain recombines TRBV7-2 with TRBJ2-7; D perhaps matches TRBD1 (6 bases). The sequenced sample consisted of CD4+ T cells sorted from blood. The origin of this receptor is a human donor in good health. In DNA, the CDR3 is TGTGCCAGCAGCTTACCGGGACACTCTCCCGAGCAGTACTTC. This sequence encodes CASSLPGHSPEQYF.